This T cell receptor beta chain came from a study of T-cell memory formation after mild COVID-19 (dated by TCRdb to about 2021). With respect to the entire study: TCR sequence clusters from the two donors were found to be largely donor specific. T-cell clones expanding and contracting after mild COVID-19 in a couple of donors were tracked by longitudinal TCRalpha and TCRbeta repertoire sequencing. Two young, previously healthy adult volunteers, one female and one male, were included in the cohort.

Ficoll-Paque density gradient centrifugation was used to isolate PBMCs. Notes on this clonotype: Its antigen target is currently unknown. Per-base qualities were not stored, and no clone one base away is much larger.

The CDR3 numbers 15 residues from cysteine through phenylalanine. The sequence is cut down to CDR3 DNA, 45 bases in frame from base 1. From a lookup of the germline V gene (reference sequence), CDR1 and CDR2 are LNHNV and YYDKDF. V and J lose 0 bases and 8 bases, and a span of 16 bases separates them. This sample was sequenced with an Illumina NovaSeq 6000. TCRalpha and TCRbeta cDNA libraries were built by 5'RACE with constant-segment primers, adding sample barcodes and unique molecular identifiers. Trizol reagent was used to extract RNA from every sample. Library amplification was performed in two PCR steps, and a second sample barcode and Illumina TruSeq adapters were introduced in the second step. Sequencing of libraries was performed on an Illumina NovaSeq with 2 x 150 bp paired-end reads. Per the authors' processing: The reads were demultiplexed and collapsed into UMI-guided consensus sequences using migec v1.2.7. Using mixcr v2.1.11, UMI consensuses were aligned to TRA and TRB V and J templates and then assembled into clonotypes. A clonotype was counted as expanded or contracted only when both edgeR and NoisET called the clonotype significant, with the noise models trained on biological replicates. edgeR calls used a false discovery rate-adjusted p below 0.01 and a log2 fold-change threshold of 1. As an exploratory analysis of dynamics, max-normalized trajectories of the 1000 most abundant clonotypes were examined by PCA with hierarchical clustering. Each responding clone was given a CD4 or CD8 phenotype based on the CD4+ and CD8+ repertoires, which had been sequenced separately. TCRdb passed the public sequencing reads through fastp at Q25 and MiXCR, retaining productive beta sequences. Rows with a matching CDR3 protein are joined into one entry that keeps the most common DNA and genes. These V and J calls are TCRdb output, not the study's own analysis. The sample profile shows roughly 350,000 distinct CDR3 sequences; around 27% of them were found once. Approximately 12% of the sample rests with the top ten.

General findings and caveats noted by the study authors: SARS-CoV-2 specificity of the second-wave clones peaking on day 37 was not confirmed. From day 15 to 85, contracting clones showed balanced CD4/CD8 phenotypes, whereas a second wave of clones that expanded from day 15 to 37 leaned towards CD4+. Only a couple of mild cases were covered by the study, and larger cohorts that include severe cases with pre-infection samples were considered necessary. Some responding clones were detected in pre-infection memory, which suggested that pre-existing cross-reactive memory T cells had joined the SARS-CoV-2 response. Contracting CD4+ clones turned up mainly in the CM and EM memory subsets, whereas EMRA was where CD8+ clones were enriched.

Sequencing input: PBMCs or a T cell subset sorted from them (not recorded which). The receptor was derived from an adult woman who had mild COVID-19 (a few samples of this study predate the infection). The sample titles of this study are shuffled in the database, so cell type and time point are left out; the donor was told from shared clones. The rearrangement combines TRBV15 with TRBJ1-2; possibly the D gene is TRBD1, per 6 matching bases. CDR3 protein: CATSRDTLDSGGYTF. The sequence in DNA is TGTGCCACCAGCAGAGACACCCTGGACAGCGGGGGCTACACCTTC.